A single sample gave rise to the 31 T cell receptor beta chains below, sequenced in a study of blood T cell repertoires in COVID-19. The table came from immunoSEQ multiplex PCR; TCRdb's copy has only in-frame clones and leaves some out. The table includes 150,000 to 250,000 clones, roughly 84% detected once. Source material: PBMCs or T cells enriched from blood (not recorded which). Source of these receptors: a man aged 40-50 years who had recovered from COVID-19.

V is TRBV28 and J is TRBJ1-2; 7 bases are shared with TRBD1. The V segment lost 6 bases and the J segment 6 bases; nucleotides outside the gene matches: 10. The germline gives CDR1 MDHEN, CDR2 SYDVKM. The CDR3 length is 14 residues. The CDR3 region is CASRVGGAGHGYTF. The CDR3 DNA follows: TGTGCCAGCAGGGTAGGGGGCGCGGGACATGGCTACACCTTC.

The V call is TRBV7-9, the J call TRBJ2-1; 9 nucleotides align to TRBD1. CDR3 size: 15 residues. Germline-derived CDR1 and CDR2 are SEHNR and FQNEAQ (reference sequence). Germline trimming cut 5 bases from V and 5 bases from J; bases unmatched to any gene: 7. CDR3 sequence: CASSRGQGNDNEQFF. Written as DNA, the CDR3 is TGTGCCAGCAGCCGAGGACAGGGGAACGACAATGAGCAGTTCTTC.

This chain uses TRBV4-2 with TRBJ1-1; 8 nucleotides align to TRBD1. Germline CDR1 and CDR2: LGHNA and YNFKEQ. There are 16 residues in the CDR3. V lost 0 bases to trimming and J lost 4 bases; unmatched junction nucleotides: 7. In DNA form, the CDR3 reads TGTGCCAGCAGCCAAGAAGACGGAACAGGGGGCACTGAAGCTTTCTTT. Its translation is CASSQEDGTGGTEAFF.

V usage is TRBV19 and J usage is TRBJ2-1; maybe TRBD1 (6 bases). V lost 5 bases, J lost 4 bases, and 15 bases lay in between. Looked up from germline, CDR1 is LNHDA and CDR2 is SQIVND (reference sequence). The CDR3 totals 15 residues. In DNA form, the CDR3 reads TGTGCCAGTAGTGCCAGGGGTGCGGATTACAATGAGCAGTTCTTC. It translates to CASSARGADYNEQFF. Combining the CDR3 with reference TRBV19 and TRBJ2-1 gives the whole variable domain DGGITQSPKYLFRKEGQNVTLSCEQNLNHDAMYWYRQDPGQGLRLIYYSQIVNDFQKGDIAEGYSVSREKKESFPLTVTSAQKNPTAFYLCASSARGADYNEQFFGPGTRLTVL.

This chain joins TRBV9 and TRBJ2-2; 8 positions match TRBD1. The CDR3 is 16 amino acids. Looked up from germline, CDR1 is SGDLS and CDR2 is YYNGEE. J lost 5 bases, V lost 3 bases, and 9 bases had no gene match. This CDR3 reads CASSAGGGTSTGELFF. CDR3 bases: TGTGCCAGCAGCGCAGGGGGCGGAACCTCTACCGGGGAGCTGTTTTTT.

This clone showed up just once. The chain combines TRBV28 with TRBJ1-3; no definite D call. Germline V gene data show CDR1 as MDHEN and CDR2 as SYDVKM. Trimming left V 2 bases short and J 4 bases short, with 9 bases between. This CDR3 region has 14 residues. This chain's CDR3 is CASSLSVLGNTIYF. In DNA, the CDR3 is TGTGCCAGCAGTTTAAGCGTTTTAGGAAACACCATATATTTT.

This chain links TRBV7-9 with TRBJ1-2; 8 positions match TRBD1. The germline CDR1 and CDR2 sequences are SEHNR and FQNEAQ (reference sequence). V shed 5 bases and J 4 bases; nucleotides not matched to a gene: 21. The CDR3 has 19 residues. For the CDR3, the DNA is TGTGCCAGCAGCCCAGCGTTCCGGGGGACAGGCCCTCACGGCTATGGCTACACCTTC. It is translated as CASSPAFRGTGPHGYGYTF.

V gene TRBV3-1 (or the pseudogene TRBV3-2) combines with J gene TRBJ2-1, with 8 bases aligning to TRBD2. The CDR3 has 15 amino acids. V shed 4 bases, J shed 0 bases, and the junction held 2 bases outside the gene matches. Germline loops: CDR1 LGHDT, CDR2 YNNKEL (reference sequence). Here the CDR3 reads CASSRGGFSYNEQFF. In DNA, the CDR3 is TGTGCCAGCAGCCGCGGGGGGTTCTCCTACAATGAGCAGTTCTTC.

This chain uses TRBV7-9 with TRBJ2-1, with D tentatively TRBD2 (6 bases). Trimming took off 6 bases at V and 12 bases at J, with 21 bases between the two ends. The CDR3 consists of 14 residues. Germline V lookup: CDR1 SEHNR, CDR2 FQNEAQ (reference sequence). The CDR3: CASSFEHGGDRQFF. DNA for the CDR3: TGTGCCAGCAGTTTCGAGCACGGAGGGGACCGGCAGTTCTTC.

The V and J genes are TRBV13 and TRBJ2-2; 9 bases map to TRBD2. With 5 bases clipped from V and 5 bases from J, the junction kept 3 bases outside the gene matches. Germline CDR1 reads PRHDT; CDR2 reads FYEKMQ (reference sequence). This CDR3 contains 14 residues. Here the CDR3 DNA reads TGTGCCAGCAGCCGGGGACTAGCTACCGGGGAGCTGTTTTTT. Residues: CASSRGLATGELFF. Looking up the rest from reference TRBV13 and TRBJ2-2 gives the full variable domain: AAGVIQSPRHLIKEKRETATLKCYPIPRHDTVYWYQQGPGQDPQFLISFYEKMQSDKGSIPDRFSAQQFSDYHSELNMSSLELGDSALYFCASSRGLATGELFFGEGSRLTVL.

This clone was observed a single time. The chain recombines TRBV28 with TRBJ1-2; 10 bases agree with TRBD1. This CDR3 is built from 12 residues. Germline lookup yields CDR1 MDHEN and CDR2 SYDVKM. CDR3 DNA: TGTGTGACAGGGGGCGGGGACTATGGCTACACCTTC. Amino acids: CVTGGGDYGYTF.

This chain joins TRBV5-4 and TRBJ1-3; possibly TRBD1 for D (5 bases). Germline CDR1 SGHNT, CDR2 YYREEE (reference sequence). Trimming pared 2 bases from V and 2 bases from J, leaving 8 bases between. The CDR3 is made up of 14 amino acids. CDR3 in amino acids: CASSLAGTGNTIYF. The CDR3 nucleotides are TGTGCCAGCAGCTTAGCAGGGACTGGAAACACCATATATTTT.

The CDR3 region has the DNA TGTGCCAGCTTCCGGACAGGTAACAATGAGCAGTTCTTC. Translated, it gives CASFRTGNNEQFF. The genes are TRBV2 and TRBJ2-1, with 7 bases that match TRBD1. The CDR3 is made up of 13 amino acids. Losses at the gene ends were 8 bases for V and 5 bases for J; bases not matched to a gene: 6. Germline CDR1 is SNHLY and CDR2 is FYNNEI.

The chain recombines TRBV28 with TRBJ2-3; 14 bases are a match to TRBD2. The CDR3 sequence is 17 residues long. J lost 7 bases, V lost 5 bases, and 11 bases had no gene match. CDR1 and CDR2 (germline): MDHEN, SYDVKM. For the CDR3, the DNA is TGTGCCAGCAGTCCCGGACTAGCGGGGGGCGCATTTAATACGCAGTATTTT. Its translation is CASSPGLAGGAFNTQYF.

In DNA form, the CDR3 reads TGTGCCGCCACCATTTCTAGGAACACTGAAGCTTTCTTT. It encodes CAATISRNTEAFF. The J gene is TRBJ1-1, the V gene TRBV15, with D unresolved. The CDR3 runs to 13 residues. Trimming removed 11 bases at V and 1 base at J, with 14 bases between. Per the germline V gene, CDR1 is LNHNV and CDR2 is YYDKDF (reference sequence).

This rearrangement joins TRBV2 to TRBJ2-2, with a weak D call TRBD1 (6 bases). Trimming cost V 6 bases and J 0 bases, with 8 bases left between them. The CDR3 sequence is 14 residues long. The germline V gene encodes CDR1 SNHLY and CDR2 FYNNEI. The CDR3 sequence: CASRQGANTGELFF. DNA of the CDR3: TGTGCCAGCAGACAGGGAGCGAACACCGGGGAGCTGTTTTTT.

V and J are TRBV2 and TRBJ2-5, with TRBD2 matching 10 bases. Unmatched junction bases numbered 7, after V lost 6 bases and J lost 6 bases. This CDR3 is 14 amino acids long. The germline V gene encodes CDR1 SNHLY and CDR2 FYNNEI. This CDR3 is CASRVSGGAQTQYF. In nucleotides, the CDR3 is TGTGCCAGCAGGGTGAGCGGGGGGGCGCAGACCCAGTACTTC.

The chain couples TRBV19 to TRBJ2-5, with 10 bases matching TRBD2. Germline V gives CDR1 LNHDA, CDR2 SQIVND (reference sequence). CDR3 length: 15 residues. With 3 bases clipped from V and 5 bases from J, the junction kept 6 bases outside the gene matches. The CDR3 DNA reads TGTGCCAGTAGTATGTTTAGCGGGGGGTTGGAGACCCAGTACTTC. Translated, it gives CASSMFSGGLETQYF.

This clone was seen a few times. The chain has TRBV9 and TRBJ1-1; D perhaps matches TRBD1 (6 bases). The CDR3 totals 15 residues. The ends were cut back, 3 bases at V and 0 bases at J, with 12 bases in the middle. The germline CDR1 and CDR2 sequences are SGDLS and YYNGEE. DNA for the CDR3: TGTGCCAGCAGCGAGGGGGTCTACATGAACACTGAAGCTTTCTTT. Its translation: CASSEGVYMNTEAFF.

The chain recombines TRBV7-6 with TRBJ2-1, with TRBD2 matching over 10 bases. Per germline, CDR1 SGHVS and CDR2 FNYEAQ. J was trimmed by 1 base and V by 0 bases; bases with no gene match: 0. The CDR3 consists of 16 residues. CDR3 in amino acids: CASSLATSGSYNEQFF. The CDR3 coding sequence is TGTGCCAGCAGCTTAGCGACTAGCGGGTCCTACAATGAGCAGTTCTTC.

Of note for this clone: At one of its ends the junction is not consistent with the germline gene, which may arise from a read error. The chain couples TRBV15 to TRBJ2-7, with TRBD2 matching over 7 bases. This CDR3 region has 15 residues. CDR1 and CDR2 from the germline V gene are LNHNV and YYDKDF (reference sequence). The CDR3 DNA sequence: TGTGCCACCAGCCCGAGTCGCGGGAGCTCCGACGAGCAGTACTTC. Protein product: CATSPSRGSSDEQYF.

The gene calls are TRBV6-2 or TRBV6-3 and TRBJ1-1; 7 nucleotides match TRBD1. V was pared by 4 bases and J by 0 bases, with 11 bases of the junction left unmatched. Germline CDR1 reads MNHEY; CDR2 reads SVGEGT. The CDR3 consists of 17 residues. The CDR3 nucleotides read TGTGCCAGCAGTTCGGACAGGCGAATACTTATGAACACTGAAGCTTTCTTT. Protein sequence: CASSSDRRILMNTEAFF.

The J gene is TRBJ2-7, the V gene TRBV18, with 11 bases lining up with TRBD1. Germline V gene lookup returns CDR1 KGHSH and CDR2 LQKENI. V was pared by 4 bases and J by 0 bases, with 8 bases of the junction left unmatched. The CDR3 has 17 amino acids. The CDR3 here is CASSRRGGQGVSYEQYF. The CDR3 DNA reads TGTGCCAGCTCACGTAGAGGGGGACAGGGGGTCTCCTACGAGCAGTACTTC.

CDR3: CASSSYNTEAFF. The CDR3 DNA is TGTGCCAGCAGCTCTTATAACACTGAAGCTTTCTTT. The chain carries TRBV5-6 and TRBJ1-1; D gene uncertain. This CDR3 region has 12 residues. Germline loops: CDR1 SGHDT, CDR2 YYEEEE. V was trimmed by 3 bases and J by 2 bases, leaving 5 bases between them.

This clone was recorded once. V gene TRBV6-5 combines with J gene TRBJ1-1, with 7 bases fitting TRBD1. The CDR3 contains 12 residues. The germline V gene encodes CDR1 MNHEY and CDR2 SVGAGI. Trimming removed 5 bases from V and 4 bases from J; junction bases left unmatched: 1. The CDR3 region has the DNA TGTGCCAGCAGTCACAGGGGCACTGAAGCTTTCTTT. It yields the protein CASSHRGTEAFF.

The chain employs TRBV5-8 and TRBJ1-3, with D unclear. V was clipped by 0 bases and J by 4 bases, with 11 bases between them. CDR1 and CDR2 from the germline V gene are SGHTS and YDEGEE. The length of the CDR3 is 15 residues. CDR3 in DNA: TGTGCCAGCAGCTTGGTAGAGGGTGCGGGAAACACCATATATTTT. This encodes CASSLVEGAGNTIYF. Supplemented by reference TRBV5-8 and TRBJ1-3, the full variable domain reads EAGVTQSPTHLIKTRGQQATLRCSPISGHTSVYWYQQALGLGLQFLLWYDEGEERNRGNFPPRFSGRQFPNYSSELNVNALELEDSALYLCASSLVEGAGNTIYFGEGSWLTVV.

This clone came up once. The CDR3 is CASGTGVWEQYF. CDR3 in DNA: TGTGCCAGCGGGACAGGGGTCTGGGAGCAGTACTTC. The chain has TRBV5-4 and TRBJ2-7; TRBD1 agrees at 10 bases. Germline CDR1 is SGHNT and CDR2 is YYREEE (reference sequence). After removal of 7 bases from V and 7 bases from J, the junction contained 5 bases not matched to a gene. This CDR3 spans 12 amino acids.

The genes are TRBV4-1 and TRBJ1-3; the D is unclear. CDR3 size: 17 residues. CDR1 MGHRA and CDR2 YSYEKL come from the germline V gene. The ends were cut back, 1 base at V and 4 bases at J, with 17 bases in the middle. Written as DNA, the CDR3 is TGCGCCAGCAGCCAAGTGCTAGGTCAGACCTCGGGAAACACCATATATTTT. Protein product: CASSQVLGQTSGNTIYF.

The chain employs TRBV15 and TRBJ1-3; 8 bases fit TRBD1. CDR1 and CDR2 from the germline V gene are LNHNV and YYDKDF (reference sequence). The CDR3 runs to 15 residues. Losses at the gene ends were 1 base for V and 7 bases for J; bases not matched to a gene: 6. The CDR3, as DNA: TGTGCCACCAGCAGAGGTCGGACAGGGACCAACACCATATATTTT. This encodes CATSRGRTGTNTIYF.

The chain links TRBV5-1 to TRBJ2-1; 10 positions match TRBD1. Germline V gene data show CDR1 as SGHRS and CDR2 as YFSETQ. The CDR3 runs 15 residues. The V and J ends lost 3 bases and 7 bases, in that order; junction bases with no gene match: 7. For the CDR3, the DNA is TGCGCCAGCAGCTATCGACAGGGGGCAGGGAATGAGCAGTTCTTC. Translating gives CASSYRQGAGNEQFF.

This clone was detected only a few times. The chain recombines TRBV6-5 with TRBJ2-1, with 12 bases fitting TRBD2. The CDR3 loop spans 15 amino acids. V shed 6 bases, J shed 7 bases, and the junction held 7 bases outside the gene matches. Per the germline V gene, CDR1 is MNHEY and CDR2 is SVGAGI. The CDR3 spells CASSRLAGARNEQFF. In nucleotides, the CDR3 is TGTGCCAGCAGCCGACTAGCGGGGGCGAGGAATGAGCAGTTCTTC.